Described below is a single T cell receptor beta chain sequence and its context. The data were taken from a study of technical replicates of blood from a handful of donors. The CDR3 is 14 amino acids. Germline V CDR1 and CDR2: SGDLS, YYNGEE. The V end lost 1 base, the J end lost 8 bases, and 14 bases lay between the germline ends. TCRdb's copy holds only in-frame clones and misses some; the assay was immunoSEQ multiplex PCR. This sample has about 44,000 clones, with around 96% found just once. This TCR was sampled from a human donor in good health. The chain combines TRBV9 with TRBJ2-3; D might be TRBD2 (6 bases). Sequencing was performed on T cells isolated from PBMCs. CDR3 DNA sequence: TGTGCCAGCAGCGTATCCGGGAGTGAAGGTACGCAGTATTTT. Protein sequence: CASSVSGSEGTQYF.